This is a list of T cell receptor beta chains from one sample in a study of vaccination effects on CD4 cells after COVID-19. No antigen has been identified for these receptors. The method was immunoSEQ multiplex PCR; TCRdb's version includes in-frame clones alone and lacks a portion of them. The table lists 65,000 to 80,000 clones, about 74% of them singletons. Sequenced here: CD4+ T cells from PBMCs cultured without peptide, sampled before COVID-19 vaccination. These receptors were obtained from a human donor who received a COVID-19 vaccine. CDR3s include the opening cysteine and the closing phenylalanine or tryptophan. The order of the fields is J gene, D gene, V gene, clone size, CDR3 DNA, CDR3 protein. D genes are given only for firm matches. Not every row has a clone size; where given, it reads once, few, many or a size class.

TRBJ2-3 TRBD1 TRBV30 NA TGTGCCTGGAGTAGTGGGACAGGGAGCACAGATACGCAGTATTTT CAWSSGTGSTDTQYF
TRBJ2-3 NA TRBV18 NA TGTGCCAGCTCACCAACGGTGGTCACAGATACGCAGTATTTT CASSPTVVTDTQYF
TRBJ1-5 NA TRBV4-2 few TGTGCCAGCAGCCAAGCAGGGGGCAATCAGCCCCAGCATTTT CASSQAGGNQPQHF
TRBJ2-2 NA TRBV4-1 NA TGCGCCAGCAGCCAAGACCCGAACACCGGGGAGCTGTTTTTT CASSQDPNTGELFF
TRBJ1-5 TRBD1 TRBV7-9 few TGTGCCAGCAGCCTGGACAGGGTTAATAGCAATCAGCCCCAGCATTTT CASSLDRVNSNQPQHF
TRBJ1-2 NA TRBV28 once TGTGCCACCGCGTACCGAGCTAACTATGGCTACACCTTC CATAYRANYGYTF
TRBJ1-1 NA TRBV5-1 NA TGCGCCAGCAGCTTCAACCCGAACACTGAAGCTTTCTTT CASSFNPNTEAFF
TRBJ2-3 NA TRBV19 NA TGTGCCAGTAGTATATCGTTCCCCTCGTTCACAGATACGCAGTATTTT CASSISFPSFTDTQYF
TRBJ2-2 NA TRBV19 few TGTGCCAGTAGTATTACAGCGAACACCGGGGAGCTGTTTTTT CASSITANTGELFF
TRBJ1-4 NA TRBV9 NA TGTGCCAGCAGCGGGGGGGGCACTTGGAAAACTAATGAAAAACTGTTTTTT CASSGGGTWKTNEKLFF
TRBJ1-6 TRBD1 TRBV2 NA TGTGCCAGCAACGTCGCCGGGACAGGCAATTCACCCCTCCACTTT CASNVAGTGNSPLHF
TRBJ2-2 NA TRBV9 NA TGTGCCAGCAGCGTAGGTGTGGGATCCGCGGAGCTGTTTTTT CASSVGVGSAELFF
TRBJ2-1 TRBD1 TRBV14 NA TGTGCCAGCAGCCCAAATATGGGGACAGCCTCCTGGTCTGAGCAGTTCTTC CASSPNMGTASWSEQFF
TRBJ2-1 NA TRBV21-1 NA TGTGCCAGCAGCAAGAATGAAGTCAATGAGCAGTTCTTC CASSKNEVNEQFF
TRBJ1-2 TRBD1 TRBV2 NA TGTGCCAGCGCCCTGACAGGGTGGTATGGCTACACCTTC CASALTGWYGYTF
TRBJ1-6 NA TRBV5-1 few TGCGCCAGCAGCGGGCCCAATAATTCACCCCTCCACTTT CASSGPNNSPLHF
TRBJ2-2 TRBD1 TRBV18 few TGTGCCAGCTCACCAGGACAGGGGCGGACCGGGGAGCTGTTTTTT CASSPGQGRTGELFF
TRBJ1-2 NA TRBV5-1 NA TGCGCCAGCTCCGGGACCTATGGCTACACCTTC CASSGTYGYTF
TRBJ2-2 NA TRBV5-6 NA TGTGCCAGCAGCCCCCTCATCATCGGGGAGCTGTTTTTT CASSPLIIGELFF
TRBJ2-5 TRBD2 TRBV12-5 NA TGTGCTAGTGGTTTGGTACCCGGACTAGCTCCGGAGACCCAGTACTTC CASGLVPGLAPETQYF
TRBJ2-5 TRBD2 TRBV5-8 NA TGTGCCAGCAGCCCCTCCGGGACTAGCGGGCCCCGGGGGGAGACCCAGTACTTC CASSPSGTSGPRGETQYF
TRBJ1-3 NA TRBV15 NA TGTGCCACCAGCAGAGATATGGGCGGTTCCTCTGGAAACACCATATATTTT CATSRDMGGSSGNTIYF
TRBJ2-3 NA TRBV2 NA TGTGCCAGCAGTGTCGGACTCGGCGGGTTAGATACGCAGTATTTT CASSVGLGGLDTQYF
TRBJ1-4 NA TRBV10-3 NA TGTGCCAAGCCCACGGGAGTAAAACTGTTTTTT CAKPTGVKLFF
TRBJ1-4 TRBD1 TRBV5-1 NA TGCGCCAGCAGCGCGGGACAGACAAATGAAAAACTGTTTTTT CASSAGQTNEKLFF
TRBJ1-2 TRBD1 TRBV7-9 NA TGTGCCAGCAGCTTAATACAGGGGTACGGCTACACCTTC CASSLIQGYGYTF
TRBJ2-3 NA TRBV6-5 NA TGTGCCAGCAGTCTCCGGGGTAGCACAGATACGCAGTATTTT CASSLRGSTDTQYF
TRBJ1-5 TRBD1 TRBV10-1 NA TGCGCCAGCAGTGAAACAGGGGGTCAGCCCCAGCATTTT CASSETGGQPQHF
TRBJ2-5 NA TRBV2 NA TGTGCCAGCCGGACTATTTCAGAGACCCAGTACTTC CASRTISETQYF
TRBJ2-3 NA TRBV27 NA TGTGCCAGCAGTTTTCGCGGGTCCCCGGATACGCAGTATTTT CASSFRGSPDTQYF
TRBJ1-5 NA TRBV5-5 NA TGTGCCAGCAGCTTGGCCGAAGATCAGCCCCAGCATTTT CASSLAEDQPQHF
TRBJ2-2 TRBD2 TRBV4-2 once TGTGCCAGCAGCCAAGGGGGACTACTTCGGGGGAGAGGGGAGCTGTTTTTT CASSQGGLLRGRGELFF
TRBJ2-1 TRBD1 TRBV2 NA TGTGCCAGCAGAGGACAGGGGCTGGATTACAATGAGCAGTTCTTC CASRGQGLDYNEQFF
TRBJ1-3 NA TRBV6-5 NA TGTGCCAGCAGCCCGGCCGGGACGCGGCCCACCATATATTTT CASSPAGTRPTIYF
TRBJ1-3 NA TRBV6-5 NA TGTGCCAGCAGTTACAGGCAGGCTAGCTCTGGAAACACCATATATTTT CASSYRQASSGNTIYF
TRBJ2-5 TRBD2 TRBV28 once TGTGCCAGCAGTTTTCTGGCGGGGGGACTCCAAGAGACCCAGTACTTC CASSFLAGGLQETQYF
TRBJ2-5 NA TRBV7-3 NA TGTGCCAGCAGCCCGAGGGACGGGGGAACCCAGTACTTC CASSPRDGGTQYF
TRBJ1-5 NA TRBV7-8 NA TGTGCCAGCAGCTTAGGGGGGAGAAATAGCAATCAGCCCCAGCATTTT CASSLGGRNSNQPQHF
TRBJ2-2 TRBD2 TRBV10-2 NA TGCGCCAGCACTCCGGGACTAGCGAACACCGGGGAGCTGTTTTTT CASTPGLANTGELFF
TRBJ2-1 TRBD2 TRBV5-1 NA TGCGCCAGCAGCTACGGGACTAGCGGGGGGAATGAGCAGTTCTTC CASSYGTSGGNEQFF
TRBJ1-6 TRBD1 TRBV5-1 NA TGCGCCAGCAGCTTCACAGGGGGAGATTCACCCCTCCACTTT CASSFTGGDSPLHF
TRBJ2-1 NA TRBV6-2/TRBV6-3 NA TGTGCCAGCAGCCCGCAGGGCGCAGGGTACAATGAGCAGTTCTTC CASSPQGAGYNEQFF
TRBJ1-6 TRBD1 TRBV29-1 few TGCAGCGTTCAAATCTCAGGGGGCGATTCACCCCTCCACTTT CSVQISGGDSPLHF
TRBJ2-3 NA TRBV12-3/TRBV12-4 once TGTGCCAGCAGTTTTAAGGGGTTTAATACGCAGTATTTT CASSFKGFNTQYF
TRBJ1-6 TRBD1 TRBV7-9 few TGTGCCAGCAGCTCCGTTACAGGGGCGAATTCACCCCTCCACTTT CASSSVTGANSPLHF
TRBJ2-1 NA TRBV5-1 NA TGCGCCAGCAGCTTGGGGGGGGCCGCCTACAATGAGCAGTTCTTC CASSLGGAAYNEQFF
TRBJ2-1 TRBD2 TRBV11-3 NA TGTGCCAGCAGCTTAGGCTCGGGGGGGCCTTACAATGAGCAGTTCTTC CASSLGSGGPYNEQFF
TRBJ1-2 TRBD1 TRBV9 NA TGTGCCAGCAGCCCAACCGGGACAGGGTATACCAACTATGGCTACACCTTC CASSPTGTGYTNYGYTF
TRBJ1-1 NA TRBV28 few TGTGCCAGCAGTCGAACAGGGTTCGGCACTGAAGCTTTCTTT CASSRTGFGTEAFF